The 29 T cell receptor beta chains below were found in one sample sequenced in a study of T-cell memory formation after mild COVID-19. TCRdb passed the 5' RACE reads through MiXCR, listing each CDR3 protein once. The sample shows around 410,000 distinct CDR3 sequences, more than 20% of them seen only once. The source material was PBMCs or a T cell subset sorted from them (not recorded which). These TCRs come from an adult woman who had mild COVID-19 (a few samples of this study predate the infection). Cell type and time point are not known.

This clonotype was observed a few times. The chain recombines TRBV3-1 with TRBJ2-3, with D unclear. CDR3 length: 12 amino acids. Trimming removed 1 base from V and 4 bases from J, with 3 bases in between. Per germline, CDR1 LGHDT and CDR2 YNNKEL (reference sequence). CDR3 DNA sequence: TGTGCCAGCAGCCAAGTCGCAGATACGCAGTATTTT. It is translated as CASSQVADTQYF.

DNA of the CDR3: TGCGCCAGCAGCGCTATCAGCGGGCTTGCCTACAATGAGCAGTTCTTC. Translated: CASSAISGLAYNEQFF. This chain uses TRBV4-1 with TRBJ2-1; D possibly corresponds to TRBD2 (6 bases). The V end was cut by 5 bases, the J end by 2 bases, with 16 bases between. Germline CDR1 reads MGHRA; CDR2 reads YSYEKL. The CDR3 is 16 amino acids.

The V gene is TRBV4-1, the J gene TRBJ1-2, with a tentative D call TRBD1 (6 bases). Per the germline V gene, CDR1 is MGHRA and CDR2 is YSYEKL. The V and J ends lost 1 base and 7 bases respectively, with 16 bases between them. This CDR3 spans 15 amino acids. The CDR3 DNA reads TGCGCCAGCAGCCAAGTATTCTCAGGGGAGGCTGGCTACACCTTC. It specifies CASSQVFSGEAGYTF.

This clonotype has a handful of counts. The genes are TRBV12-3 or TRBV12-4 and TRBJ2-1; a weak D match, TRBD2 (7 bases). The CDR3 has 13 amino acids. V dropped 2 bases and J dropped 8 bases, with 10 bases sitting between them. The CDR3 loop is CASSLRGADEQFF. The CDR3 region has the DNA TGTGCCAGCAGTTTACGGGGGGCCGATGAGCAGTTCTTC.

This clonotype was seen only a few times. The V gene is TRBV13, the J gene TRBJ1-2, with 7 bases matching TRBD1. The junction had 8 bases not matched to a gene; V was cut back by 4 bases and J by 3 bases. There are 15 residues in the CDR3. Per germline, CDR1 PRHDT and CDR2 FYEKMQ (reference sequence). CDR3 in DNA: TGTGCCAGCAGCTATGGACAGGCTAGGTACTATGGCTACACCTTC. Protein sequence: CASSYGQARYYGYTF.

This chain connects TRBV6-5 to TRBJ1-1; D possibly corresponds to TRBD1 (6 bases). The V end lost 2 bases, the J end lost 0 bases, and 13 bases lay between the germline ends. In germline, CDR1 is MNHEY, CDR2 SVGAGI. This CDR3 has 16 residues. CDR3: CASSYALGQMNTEAFF. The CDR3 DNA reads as TGTGCCAGCAGTTACGCCCTCGGACAGATGAACACTGAAGCTTTCTTT.

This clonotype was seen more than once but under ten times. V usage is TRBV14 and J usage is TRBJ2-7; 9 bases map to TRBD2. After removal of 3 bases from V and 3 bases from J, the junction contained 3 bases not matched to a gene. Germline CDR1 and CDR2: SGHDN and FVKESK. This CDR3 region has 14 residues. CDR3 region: CASSQMTSGYEQYF. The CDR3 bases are TGTGCCAGCAGCCAGATGACTAGCGGCTACGAGCAGTACTTC.

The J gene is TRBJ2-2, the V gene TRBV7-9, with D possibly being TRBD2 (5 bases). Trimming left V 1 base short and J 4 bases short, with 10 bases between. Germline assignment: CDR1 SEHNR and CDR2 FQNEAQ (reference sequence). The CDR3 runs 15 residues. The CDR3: CASSLDTGTTGELFF. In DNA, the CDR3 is TGTGCCAGCAGCTTAGATACGGGAACCACCGGGGAGCTGTTTTTT.

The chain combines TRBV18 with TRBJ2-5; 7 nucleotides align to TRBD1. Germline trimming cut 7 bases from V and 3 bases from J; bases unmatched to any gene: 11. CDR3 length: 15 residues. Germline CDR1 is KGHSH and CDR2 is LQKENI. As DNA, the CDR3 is TGTGCCAGCTTAAACCCTCGGACAGGTGAAGAGACCCAGTACTTC. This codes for CASLNPRTGEETQYF.

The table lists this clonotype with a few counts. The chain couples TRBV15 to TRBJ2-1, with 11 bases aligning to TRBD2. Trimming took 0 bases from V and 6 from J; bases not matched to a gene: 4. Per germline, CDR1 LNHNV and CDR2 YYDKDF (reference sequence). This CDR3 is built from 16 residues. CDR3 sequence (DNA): TGTGCCACCAGCAGAGATAGACTAGCGGGGTTCAATGAGCAGTTCTTC. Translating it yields CATSRDRLAGFNEQFF.

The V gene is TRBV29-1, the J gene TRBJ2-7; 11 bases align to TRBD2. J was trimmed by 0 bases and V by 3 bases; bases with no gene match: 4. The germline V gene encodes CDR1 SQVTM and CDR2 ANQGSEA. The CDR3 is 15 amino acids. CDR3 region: CSVEYTSGGSYEQYF. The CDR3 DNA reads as TGCAGCGTTGAGTATACTAGCGGGGGCTCCTACGAGCAGTACTTC.

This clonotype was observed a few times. CDR3: CASSVTSHRVSNEQYF. The CDR3 DNA reads TGTGCCAGCAGCGTTACTTCTCACAGGGTCAGCAACGAGCAGTACTTC. This chain connects TRBV9 to TRBJ2-7, with a tentative D call TRBD1 (6 bases). The CDR3 is 16 residues long. From germline, CDR1 is SGDLS and CDR2 YYNGEE. V dropped 2 bases and J dropped 5 bases, with 20 bases sitting between them.

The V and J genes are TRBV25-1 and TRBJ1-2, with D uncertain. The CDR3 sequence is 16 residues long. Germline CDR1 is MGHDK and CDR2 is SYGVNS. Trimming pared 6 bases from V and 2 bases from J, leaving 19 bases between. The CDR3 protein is CASRGWAEETNYGYTF. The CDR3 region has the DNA TGTGCCAGCAGGGGGTGGGCGGAAGAAACGAACTATGGCTACACCTTC.

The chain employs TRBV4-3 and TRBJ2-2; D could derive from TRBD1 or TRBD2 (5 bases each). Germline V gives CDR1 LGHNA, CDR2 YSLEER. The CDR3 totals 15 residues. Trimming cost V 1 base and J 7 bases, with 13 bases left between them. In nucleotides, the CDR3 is TGCGCCAGCAGCCAAGGGGGCTTGGCGGGCGGGGAGCTGTTTTTT. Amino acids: CASSQGGLAGGELFF.

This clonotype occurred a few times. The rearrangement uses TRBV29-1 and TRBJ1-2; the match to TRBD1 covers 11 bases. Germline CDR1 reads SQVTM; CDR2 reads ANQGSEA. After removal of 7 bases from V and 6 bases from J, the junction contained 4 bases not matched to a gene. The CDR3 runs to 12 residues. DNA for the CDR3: TGCAGCGCCAAGGGACAGGGGGATGGCTACACCTTC. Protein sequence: CSAKGQGDGYTF.

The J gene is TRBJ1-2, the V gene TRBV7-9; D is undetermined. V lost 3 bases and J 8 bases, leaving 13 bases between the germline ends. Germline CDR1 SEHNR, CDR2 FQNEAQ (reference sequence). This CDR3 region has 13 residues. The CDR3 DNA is TGTGCCAGCAGCTTCCAAGGGTTTATGGGCTACACCTTC. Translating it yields CASSFQGFMGYTF.

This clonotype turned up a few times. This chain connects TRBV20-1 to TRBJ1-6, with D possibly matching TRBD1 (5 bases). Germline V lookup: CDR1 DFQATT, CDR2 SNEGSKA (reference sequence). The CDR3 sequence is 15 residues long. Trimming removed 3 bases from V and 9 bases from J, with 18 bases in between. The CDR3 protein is CSARASGQGFSPLHF. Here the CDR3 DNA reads TGCAGTGCTAGGGCATCAGGGCAGGGATTTTCACCCCTCCACTTT.

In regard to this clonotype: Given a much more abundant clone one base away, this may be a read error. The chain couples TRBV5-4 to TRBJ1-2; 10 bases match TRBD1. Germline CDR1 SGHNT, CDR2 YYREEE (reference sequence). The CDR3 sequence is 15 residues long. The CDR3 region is CAISFRDRGYYGYTF. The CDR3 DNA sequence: TGTGCCATCAGCTTCCGGGACAGGGGATACTATGGCTACACCTTC.

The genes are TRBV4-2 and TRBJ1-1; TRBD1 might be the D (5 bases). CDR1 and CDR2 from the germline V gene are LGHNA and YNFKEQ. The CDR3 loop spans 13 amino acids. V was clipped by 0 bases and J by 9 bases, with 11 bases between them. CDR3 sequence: CASSQDLGVKAFF. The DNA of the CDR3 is TGTGCCAGCAGCCAAGATCTGGGGGTGAAAGCTTTCTTT.

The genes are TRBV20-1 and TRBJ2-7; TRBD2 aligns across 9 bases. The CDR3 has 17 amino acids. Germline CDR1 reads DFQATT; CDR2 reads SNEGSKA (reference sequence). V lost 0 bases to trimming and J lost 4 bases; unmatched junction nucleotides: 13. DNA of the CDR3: TGCAGTGCTAGAGATGGCGGGCGGGAGGGCCTTTGGTACGAGCAGTACTTC. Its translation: CSARDGGREGLWYEQYF.

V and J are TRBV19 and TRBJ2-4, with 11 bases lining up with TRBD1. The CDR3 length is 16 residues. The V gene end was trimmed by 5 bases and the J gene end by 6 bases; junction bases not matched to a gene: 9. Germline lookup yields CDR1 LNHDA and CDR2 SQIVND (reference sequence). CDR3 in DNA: TGTGCCAGTAGTCTATGGACAGGGGGCGAGAGAAACATTCAGTACTTC. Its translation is CASSLWTGGERNIQYF.

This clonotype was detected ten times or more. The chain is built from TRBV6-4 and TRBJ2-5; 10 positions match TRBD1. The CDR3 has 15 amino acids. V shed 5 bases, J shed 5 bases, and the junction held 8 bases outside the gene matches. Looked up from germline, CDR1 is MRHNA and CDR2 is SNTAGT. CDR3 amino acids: CASSPGQGDVETQYF. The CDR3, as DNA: TGTGCCAGCAGTCCCGGACAGGGGGACGTTGAGACCCAGTACTTC.

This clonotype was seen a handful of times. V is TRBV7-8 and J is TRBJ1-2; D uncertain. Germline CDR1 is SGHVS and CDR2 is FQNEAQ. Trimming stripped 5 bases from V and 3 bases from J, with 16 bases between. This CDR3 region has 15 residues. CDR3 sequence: CASSPRLQGHYGYTF. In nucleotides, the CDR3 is TGTGCCAGCAGCCCTAGACTTCAAGGACACTATGGCTACACCTTC.

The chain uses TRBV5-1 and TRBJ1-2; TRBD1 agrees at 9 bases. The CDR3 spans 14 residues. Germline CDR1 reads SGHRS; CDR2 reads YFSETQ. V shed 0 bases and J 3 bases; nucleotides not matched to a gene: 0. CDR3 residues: CASSLGDRDYGYTF. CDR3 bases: TGCGCCAGCAGCTTGGGGGACAGGGACTATGGCTACACCTTC.

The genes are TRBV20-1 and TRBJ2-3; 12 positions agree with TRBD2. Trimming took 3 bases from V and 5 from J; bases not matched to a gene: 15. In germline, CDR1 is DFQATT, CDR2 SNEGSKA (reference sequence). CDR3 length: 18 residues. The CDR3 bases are TGCAGTGCTAGCCCCTTCTCCCTAGCGGGGGGGTTCGGAGATACGCAGTATTTT. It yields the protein CSASPFSLAGGFGDTQYF.

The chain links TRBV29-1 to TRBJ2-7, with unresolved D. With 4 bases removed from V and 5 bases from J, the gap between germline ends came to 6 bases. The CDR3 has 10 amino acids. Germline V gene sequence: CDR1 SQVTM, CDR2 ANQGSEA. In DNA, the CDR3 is TGCAGCGTTGGAAGTGACGAGCAGTACTTC. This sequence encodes CSVGSDEQYF.

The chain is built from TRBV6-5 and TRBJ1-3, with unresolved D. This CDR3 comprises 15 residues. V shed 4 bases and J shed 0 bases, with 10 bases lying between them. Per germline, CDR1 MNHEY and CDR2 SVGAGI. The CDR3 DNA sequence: TGTGCCAGCAGTTTGAGCGTTCTCTCTGGAAACACCATATATTTT. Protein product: CASSLSVLSGNTIYF.

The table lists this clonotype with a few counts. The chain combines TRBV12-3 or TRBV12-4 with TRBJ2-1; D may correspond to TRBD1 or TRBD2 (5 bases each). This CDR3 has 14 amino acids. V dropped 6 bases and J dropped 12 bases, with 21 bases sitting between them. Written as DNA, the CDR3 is TGTGCCAGCAGCCTCACTAGTATCAGGGACCGGCAGTTCTTC. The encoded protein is CASSLTSIRDRQFF.

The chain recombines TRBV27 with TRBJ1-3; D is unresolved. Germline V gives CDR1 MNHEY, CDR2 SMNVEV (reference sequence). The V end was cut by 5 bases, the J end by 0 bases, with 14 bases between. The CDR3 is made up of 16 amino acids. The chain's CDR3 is CASSLIDPSSGNTIYF. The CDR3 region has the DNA TGTGCCAGCAGTCTAATTGACCCCTCCTCTGGAAACACCATATATTTT.